This T cell receptor beta chain was sequenced in a study of cytomegalovirus exposure and HLA in healthy donors. The study's findings and limits: Analysis performed later showed TCR beta chains linked to HLA being more clonally expanded than equally common others.

The primer mix had 60 Vbeta and 13 Jbeta primers. Assay: immunoSEQ multiplex PCR; the TCRdb copy retains only in-frame clones and omits some. Its table lists about 130,000 clones. A note on this clone: Its antigen remains unknown.

Germline V gene lookup returns CDR1 SGDLS and CDR2 YYNGEE. V lost 0 bases and J lost 4, with 10 bases in between. The length of the CDR3 is 15 residues. This TCR derives from an older woman in good health and CMV-seronegative. The chain combines TRBV9 with TRBJ1-4; D is ambiguous. The sequencing sample was made of PBMCs. CDR3 sequence: CASSVGWQNNEKLFF. For the CDR3, the DNA is TGTGCCAGCAGCGTAGGCTGGCAGAATAATGAAAAACTGTTTTTT.